The clone carrying this TCR beta chain was counted only a few times. This sample stems from a study of shared clonotypes between healthy human individuals. TCRdb's table, derived via immunoSEQ multiplex PCR, lists solely in-frame clones and lacks some. The sample shows about 1.1 million clones, 77% of them seen only once. CDR1 is SNHLY, CDR2 FYNNEI, per germline. There are 14 residues in the CDR3. Between the trimmed V and J ends, which lost 3 bases and 7 bases, there was a span of 15 bases. The clonotype originates from a man aged 18 to 29 in good health. Some clones in this sample may be carry-over from other donors' samples. What was sequenced was memory CD4+ T cells from PBMCs. The subset denotes: CD45RA-negative fraction. V and J are TRBV2 and TRBJ1-2; D may be TRBD1 (6 bases). CDR3 coding DNA: TGTGCCAGCAGTGACGTCGTCGGACAGCTTGGCTACACCTTC. Protein sequence: CASSDVVGQLGYTF.